These 10 T cell receptor beta chains were all obtained from the same sample, sequenced in a study of T cells in localized non-small cell lung cancer. Profiled with immunoSEQ multiplex PCR; TCRdb holds only in-frame clones, not every one. The table shows about 48,000 clones, with around 77% occurring only once. The sample in question was peripheral blood, obtained before any cancer treatment. These receptors came from a man aged 40-75 years with stage I squamous cell lung carcinoma.

This chain links TRBV9 with TRBJ2-2; 12 positions agree with TRBD2. Germline loops: CDR1 SGDLS, CDR2 YYNGEE. J was trimmed by 4 bases and V by 3 bases; bases with no gene match: 10. The CDR3 totals 18 residues. This CDR3 reads CASSEGFLAGGLTGELFF. DNA for the CDR3: TGTGCCAGCAGCGAAGGTTTCCTAGCGGGGGGGCTCACCGGGGAGCTGTTTTTT.

This clone was detected only once. CDR3 protein: CASSFEDLSQQPQHF. CDR3 DNA sequence: TGTGCCAGCAGCTTCGAGGACCTCTCACAACAGCCCCAGCATTTT. This chain links TRBV5-5 with TRBJ1-5, with unresolved D. Trimming left V 2 bases short and J 7 bases short, with 16 bases between. Germline V lookup: CDR1 SGHKS, CDR2 YYEKEE (reference sequence). This CDR3 contains 15 residues.

J is TRBJ2-3 and V is TRBV18; 8 bases agree with TRBD2. From germline, CDR1 is KGHSH and CDR2 LQKENI. The trim removed 1 base at V and 0 bases at J, leaving 9 bases unmatched. The CDR3 spans 18 residues. The CDR3 DNA reads as TGTGCCAGCTCACCACTGGTCAGAGAGCGGGGGAGCACAGATACGCAGTATTTT. It codes for CASSPLVRERGSTDTQYF.

The chain has TRBV5-5 and TRBJ2-3; 7 positions match TRBD1. The ends lost 0 bases at V and 5 bases at J; junction bases unmatched: 0. The CDR3 is made up of 13 amino acids. Germline V gene sequence: CDR1 SGHKS, CDR2 YYEKEE (reference sequence). In nucleotides, the CDR3 is TGTGCCAGCAGCTTGGACAGGGGAGATACGCAGTATTTT. Amino acids: CASSLDRGDTQYF.

The chain is built from TRBV7-3 and TRBJ2-6, with D possibly being TRBD1 (6 bases). Germline V lookup: CDR1 SGHTA, CDR2 FQGTGA. The CDR3 length is 17 residues. Trimming cost V 5 bases and J 0 bases, with 14 bases left between them. The CDR3 nucleotides read TGTGCCAGCAGCCCAGGGGCAATAAACTCTGGGGCCAACGTCCTGACTTTC. Amino acids: CASSPGAINSGANVLTF.

The chain uses TRBV10-3 and TRBJ2-7; tentatively, D is TRBD1 or TRBD2 (6 bases each). The CDR3 loop spans 12 amino acids. Trimming removed 11 bases at V and 1 base at J, with 12 bases between. Looked up from germline, CDR1 is ENHRY and CDR2 is SYGVKD. CDR3 bases: TGTGCCTCCACAGGGACTTCCTACGAGCAGTACTTC. It is translated as CASTGTSYEQYF.

V is TRBV5-6 and J is TRBJ1-4, with D possibly matching TRBD1 (6 bases). Germline CDR1 and CDR2: SGHDT and YYEEEE. Trimming removed 0 bases from V and 10 bases from J, with 10 bases in between. This CDR3 is built from 13 residues. CDR3 bases: TGTGCCAGCAGCTTGGGACAGGTGGCAAAACTGTTTTTT. Translation: CASSLGQVAKLFF.

V and J are TRBV21-1 and TRBJ2-7. TRBV21-1 is marked as a pseudogene. This CDR3 region has 8 residues. DNA for the CDR3: TGTGCCAGCAGCCCCCGCCCCTTC. Protein: CASSPRPF.

This chain joins TRBV5-1 and TRBJ2-7, with 10 bases identical to TRBD1. The CDR3 consists of 15 residues. CDR1 and CDR2 from the germline V gene are SGHRS and YFSETQ. Trimming at V came to 3 bases and at J to 2 bases, leaving 5 bases not matched to a gene. The CDR3 here is CASSYTGTGAYEQYF. In DNA, the CDR3 is TGCGCCAGCAGCTACACCGGGACAGGGGCCTACGAGCAGTACTTC. Based on the CDR3 plus reference TRBV5-1 and TRBJ2-7, the full variable domain is KAGVTQTPRYLIKTRGQQVTLSCSPISGHRSVSWYQQTPGQGLQFLFEYFSETQRNKGNFPGRFSGRQFSNSRSEMNVSTLELGDSALYLCASSYTGTGAYEQYFGPGTRLTVT.

V and J are TRBV6-5 and TRBJ2-1, with no clear D. This CDR3 has 14 residues. Trimming stripped 0 bases from V and 7 bases from J, with 10 bases between. Germline loops: CDR1 MNHEY, CDR2 SVGAGI. The CDR3 coding sequence is TGTGCCAGCAGTTACTCGACTCCGACGAATGAGCAGTTCTTC. Protein sequence: CASSYSTPTNEQFF.